This T cell receptor (beta chain) was sequenced in a study of beta chain features in type 1 diabetes. Notes on the study in general: Moderately but significantly shorter TCRB CDR3s were found in Type 1 diabetes patients in all four CD4+ subsets.

The CDR3 length is 14 residues. V lost 3 bases to trimming and J lost 2 bases, with 10 bases between them. CDR1 and CDR2 (germline): SGHDN, FVKESK. This clone was counted between two and nine times. What it binds is unknown. The isolated RNA, all of it, was reverse transcribed, so expressed TCRB transcripts were what got sequenced. Sequencing used immunoSEQ multiplex PCR; TCRdb keeps in-frame clones, though not all of them. This sample has about 650,000 clones; 9.5% to 15% occur once, and the top ten carry roughly 0.11%. This TCR came from a man aged 25 to 40 with type 1 diabetes. The chain is built from TRBV14 and TRBJ1-2, with D possibly matching TRBD1 (6 bases). Sequences were obtained from naive CD4+ T cells from blood. CDR3 nucleotide sequence: TGTGCCAGCAGCCACTCAGGGGCGAACTATGGCTACACCTTC. Residues: CASSHSGANYGYTF.